This TCR beta chain came from a study of blood T cell repertoires in COVID-19. Turning to the study itself: Sources were T cells, B-cell-depleted T cells, or PBMCs; the material itself was cDNA or gDNA.

Original processing notes: Counts of nucleated cells, estimated from reference gene primer amplification, were obtained. Some clones are missing from TCRdb's copy, which holds only in-frame ones; the method was immunoSEQ multiplex PCR. V, J and clone size reflect that table, while D and trimming were determined from the DNA. The sample has roughly 260,000 clones; around 82% are singletons. CDR1 and CDR2 from the germline V gene are SNHLY and FYNNEI. The CDR3 is 15 residues long. The germline V and J ends were trimmed by 3 bases and 6 bases, with 17 bases remaining between them. This sequence was found in an elderly woman with active or convalescent COVID-19. Input material: peripheral blood. The rearrangement uses TRBV2 and TRBJ1-2; D is unclear. The CDR3 coding sequence is TGTGCCAGCAGTGAGAGTTTCGTCGGCGGGGATGGCTACACCTTC. This sequence encodes CASSESFVGGDGYTF.